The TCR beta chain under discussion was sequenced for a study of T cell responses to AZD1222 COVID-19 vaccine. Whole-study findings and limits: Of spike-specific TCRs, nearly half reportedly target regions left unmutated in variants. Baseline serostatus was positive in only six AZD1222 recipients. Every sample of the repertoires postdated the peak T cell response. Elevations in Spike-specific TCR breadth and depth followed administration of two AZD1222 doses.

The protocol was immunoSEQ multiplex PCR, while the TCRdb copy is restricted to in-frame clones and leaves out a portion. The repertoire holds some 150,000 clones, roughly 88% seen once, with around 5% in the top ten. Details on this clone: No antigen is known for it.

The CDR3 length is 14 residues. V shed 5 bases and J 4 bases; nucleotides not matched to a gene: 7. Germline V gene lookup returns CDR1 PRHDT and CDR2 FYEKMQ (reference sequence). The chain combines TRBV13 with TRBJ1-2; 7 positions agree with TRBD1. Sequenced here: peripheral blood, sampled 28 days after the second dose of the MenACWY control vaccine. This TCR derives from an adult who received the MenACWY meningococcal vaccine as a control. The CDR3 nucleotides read TGTGCCAGCAGCCCGGGACAGCGGACCTATGGCTACACCTTC. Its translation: CASSPGQRTYGYTF.